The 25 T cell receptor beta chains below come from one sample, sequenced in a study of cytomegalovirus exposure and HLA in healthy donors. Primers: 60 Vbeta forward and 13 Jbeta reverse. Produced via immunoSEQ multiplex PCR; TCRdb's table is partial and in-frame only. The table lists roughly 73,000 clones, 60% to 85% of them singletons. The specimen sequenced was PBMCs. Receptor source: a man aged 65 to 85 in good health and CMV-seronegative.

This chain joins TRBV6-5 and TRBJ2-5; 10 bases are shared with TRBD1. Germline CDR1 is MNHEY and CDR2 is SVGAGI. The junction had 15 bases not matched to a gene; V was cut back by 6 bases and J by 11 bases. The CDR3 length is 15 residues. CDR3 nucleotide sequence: TGTGCCAGCAGGCCGACCGGGACAGGGGTAATAGAGCAGTACTTC. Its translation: CASRPTGTGVIEQYF.

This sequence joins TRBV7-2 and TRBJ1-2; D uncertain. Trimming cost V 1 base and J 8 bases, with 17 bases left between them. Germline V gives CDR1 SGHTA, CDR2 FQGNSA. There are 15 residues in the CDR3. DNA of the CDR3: TGTGCCAGCAGCTTAGGGGCGGCGGGGTTGGGGGGCTACACCTTC. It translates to CASSLGAAGLGGYTF.

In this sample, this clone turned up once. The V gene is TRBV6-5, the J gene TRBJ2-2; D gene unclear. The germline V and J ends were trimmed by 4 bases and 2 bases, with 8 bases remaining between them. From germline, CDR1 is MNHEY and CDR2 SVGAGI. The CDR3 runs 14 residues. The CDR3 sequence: CASSWQVNTGELFF. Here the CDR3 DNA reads TGTGCCAGCAGTTGGCAGGTCAACACCGGGGAGCTGTTTTTT.

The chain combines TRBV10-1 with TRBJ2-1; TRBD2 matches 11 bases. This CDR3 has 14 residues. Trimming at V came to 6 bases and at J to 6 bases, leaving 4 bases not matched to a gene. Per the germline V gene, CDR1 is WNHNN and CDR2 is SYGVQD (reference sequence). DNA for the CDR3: TGCGCCAGCAGCTCCGGGACTAGCGGCAATGAGCAGTTCTTC. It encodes CASSSGTSGNEQFF.

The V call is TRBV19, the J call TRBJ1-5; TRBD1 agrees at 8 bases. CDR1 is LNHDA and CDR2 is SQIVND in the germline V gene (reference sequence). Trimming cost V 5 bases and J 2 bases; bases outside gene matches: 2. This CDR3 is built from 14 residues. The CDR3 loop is CASSPGQGNQPQHF. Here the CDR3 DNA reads TGTGCCAGTAGTCCGGGACAGGGCAATCAGCCCCAGCATTTT.

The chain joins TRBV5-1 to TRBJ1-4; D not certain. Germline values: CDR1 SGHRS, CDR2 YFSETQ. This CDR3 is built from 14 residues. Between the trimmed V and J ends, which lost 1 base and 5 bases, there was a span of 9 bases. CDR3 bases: TGCGCCAGCAGCTTGACTGGGGAGAATGAAAAACTGTTTTTT. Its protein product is CASSLTGENEKLFF.

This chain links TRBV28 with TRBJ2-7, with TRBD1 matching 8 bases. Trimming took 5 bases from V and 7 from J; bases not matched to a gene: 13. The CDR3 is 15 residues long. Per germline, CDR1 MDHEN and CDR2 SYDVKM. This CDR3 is CASSAPQGATSEQYF. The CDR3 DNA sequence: TGTGCCAGCAGTGCCCCTCAGGGGGCTACGAGTGAGCAGTACTTC. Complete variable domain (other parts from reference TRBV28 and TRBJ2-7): DVKVTQSSRYLVKRTGEKVFLECVQDMDHENMFWYRQDPGLGLRLIYFSYDVKMKEKGDIPEGYSVSREKKERFSLILESASTNQTSMYLCASSAPQGATSEQYFGPGTRLTVT.

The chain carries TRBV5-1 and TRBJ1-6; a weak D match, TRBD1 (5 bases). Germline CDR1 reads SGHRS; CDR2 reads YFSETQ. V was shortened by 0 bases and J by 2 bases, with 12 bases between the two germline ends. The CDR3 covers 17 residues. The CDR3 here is CASSLDPGGAYNSPLHF. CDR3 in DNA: TGCGCCAGCAGCTTGGACCCGGGGGGGGCCTATAATTCACCCCTCCACTTT. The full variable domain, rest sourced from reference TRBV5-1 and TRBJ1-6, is KAGVTQTPRYLIKTRGQQVTLSCSPISGHRSVSWYQQTPGQGLQFLFEYFSETQRNKGNFPGRFSGRQFSNSRSEMNVSTLELGDSALYLCASSLDPGGAYNSPLHFGNGTRLTVT.

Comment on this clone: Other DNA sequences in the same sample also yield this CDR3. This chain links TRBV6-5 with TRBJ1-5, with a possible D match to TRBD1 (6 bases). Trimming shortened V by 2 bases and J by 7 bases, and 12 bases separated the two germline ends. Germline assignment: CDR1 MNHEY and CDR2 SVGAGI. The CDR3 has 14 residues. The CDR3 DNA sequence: TGTGCCAGCAGTTACGGGGGGGCCGGACAGCCCCAGCATTTT. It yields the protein CASSYGGAGQPQHF.

For the CDR3, the DNA is TGCAGCGTTCGGGGCGGGAGGGCCGGATACGAGCAGTACTTC. The encoded protein is CSVRGGRAGYEQYF. The V gene is TRBV29-1, the J gene TRBJ2-5, with TRBD2 matching 9 bases. The J call is doubtful: the DNA matches TRBJ2-7 better. Germline CDR1 SQVTM, CDR2 ANQGSEA. There are 14 residues in the CDR3.

Here the CDR3 DNA reads TGTGCCAGCAGTTCGACGAGACAGGGCTACACCTTC. Amino acid sequence: CASSSTRQGYTF. The V and J genes are TRBV28 and TRBJ1-2; tentatively, D is TRBD1 (5 bases). The CDR3 covers 12 residues. The V and J ends lost 4 bases and 8 bases respectively, with 11 bases between them. Germline V gives CDR1 MDHEN, CDR2 SYDVKM.

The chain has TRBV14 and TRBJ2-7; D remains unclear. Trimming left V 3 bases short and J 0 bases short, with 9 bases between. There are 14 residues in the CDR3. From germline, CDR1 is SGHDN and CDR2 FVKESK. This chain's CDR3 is CASSQITRSYEQYF. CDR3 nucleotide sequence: TGTGCCAGCAGCCAGATTACGCGCTCCTACGAGCAGTACTTC. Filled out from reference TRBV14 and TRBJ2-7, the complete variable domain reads EAGVTQFPSHSVIEKGQTVTLRCDPISGHDNLYWYRRVMGKEIKFLLHFVKESKQDESGMPNNRFLAERTGGTYSTLKVQPAELEDSGVYFCASSQITRSYEQYFGPGTRLTVT.

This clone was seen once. CDR3: CATSRDPGSYNEQFF. The CDR3 DNA is TGTGCCACCAGCAGAGATCCGGGGTCGTACAATGAGCAGTTCTTC. This chain joins TRBV15 and TRBJ2-1; possible D gene TRBD2, 5 bases. Germline CDR1 is LNHNV and CDR2 is YYDKDF (reference sequence). Trimming removed 0 bases from V and 4 bases from J, with 10 bases in between. The CDR3 contains 15 residues.

CDR3 sequence: CASSLSIGGGGQLPYEQYF. The CDR3 nucleotides read TGCGCCAGCAGCTTGTCAATCGGGGGAGGAGGGCAACTCCCGTACGAGCAGTACTTC. The chain links TRBV5-1 to TRBJ2-7; D is perhaps TRBD2 (6 bases). Germline V gene data show CDR1 as SGHRS and CDR2 as YFSETQ. V was trimmed by 1 base and J by 4 bases, leaving 27 bases between them. CDR3 size: 19 residues.

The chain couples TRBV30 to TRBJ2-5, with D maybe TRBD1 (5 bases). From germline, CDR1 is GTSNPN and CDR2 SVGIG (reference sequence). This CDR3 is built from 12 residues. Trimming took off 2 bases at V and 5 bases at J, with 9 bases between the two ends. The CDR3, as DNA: TGTGCCTGGAGTTGGAAGGGGGAGACCCAGTACTTC. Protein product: CAWSWKGETQYF.

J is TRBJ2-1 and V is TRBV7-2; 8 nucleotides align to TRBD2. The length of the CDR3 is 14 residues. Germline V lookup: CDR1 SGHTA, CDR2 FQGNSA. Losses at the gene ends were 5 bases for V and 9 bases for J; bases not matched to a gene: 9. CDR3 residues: CASSQTSVGREQFF. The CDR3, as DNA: TGTGCCAGCAGCCAGACTAGCGTGGGACGTGAGCAGTTCTTC.

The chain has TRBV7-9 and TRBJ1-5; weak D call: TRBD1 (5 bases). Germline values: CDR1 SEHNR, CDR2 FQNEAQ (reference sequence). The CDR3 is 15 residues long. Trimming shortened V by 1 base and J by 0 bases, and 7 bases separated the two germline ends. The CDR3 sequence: CASSLGQGSNQPQHF. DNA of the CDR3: TGTGCCAGCAGCTTAGGCCAGGGTAGCAATCAGCCCCAGCATTTT.

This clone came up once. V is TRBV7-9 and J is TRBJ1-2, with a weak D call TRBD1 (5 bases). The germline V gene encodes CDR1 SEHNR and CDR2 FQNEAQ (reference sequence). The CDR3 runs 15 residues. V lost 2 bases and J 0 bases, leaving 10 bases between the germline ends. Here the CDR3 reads CASSLSGATNYGYTF. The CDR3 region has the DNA TGTGCCAGCAGCTTAAGTGGGGCCACTAACTATGGCTACACCTTC.

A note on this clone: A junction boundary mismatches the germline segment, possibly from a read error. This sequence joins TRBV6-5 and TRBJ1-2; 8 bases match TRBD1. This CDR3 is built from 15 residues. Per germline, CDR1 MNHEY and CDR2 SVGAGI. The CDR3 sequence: CASSYSDRGLYGYAF. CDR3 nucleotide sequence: TGTGCCAGCAGTTACTCAGACAGGGGACTCTATGGCTACGCCTTC.

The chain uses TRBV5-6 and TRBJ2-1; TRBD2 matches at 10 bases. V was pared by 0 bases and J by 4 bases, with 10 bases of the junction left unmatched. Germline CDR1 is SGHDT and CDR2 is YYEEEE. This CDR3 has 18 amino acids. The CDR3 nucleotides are TGTGCCAGCAGCTTGGGACTGCTTAGCGGGAGGACTTACAATGAGCAGTTCTTC. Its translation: CASSLGLLSGRTYNEQFF.

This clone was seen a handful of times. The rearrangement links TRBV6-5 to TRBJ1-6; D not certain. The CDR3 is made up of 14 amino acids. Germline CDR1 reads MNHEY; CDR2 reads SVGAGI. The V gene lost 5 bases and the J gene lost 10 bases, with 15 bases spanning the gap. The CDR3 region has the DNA TGTGCCAGCAGTGCCCCGGAGGCGACATCACCCCTCCACTTT. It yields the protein CASSAPEATSPLHF.

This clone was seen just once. CDR3 in DNA: TGTGCCAGCAGTTTACCCGACACATTCTATGGCTACACCTTC. As protein: CASSLPDTFYGYTF. V and J are TRBV28 and TRBJ1-2; no clear D. The V gene lost 2 bases and the J gene lost 4 bases, with 11 bases spanning the gap. This CDR3 contains 14 residues. Per the germline V gene, CDR1 is MDHEN and CDR2 is SYDVKM.

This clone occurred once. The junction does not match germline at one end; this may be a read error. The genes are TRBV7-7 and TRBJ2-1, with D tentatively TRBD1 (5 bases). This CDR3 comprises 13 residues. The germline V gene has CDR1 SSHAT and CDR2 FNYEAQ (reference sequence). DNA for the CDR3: TGTGCTAGCAGCGTTGACAGCTACAATGAGCAGTTCTTC. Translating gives CASSVDSYNEQFF.

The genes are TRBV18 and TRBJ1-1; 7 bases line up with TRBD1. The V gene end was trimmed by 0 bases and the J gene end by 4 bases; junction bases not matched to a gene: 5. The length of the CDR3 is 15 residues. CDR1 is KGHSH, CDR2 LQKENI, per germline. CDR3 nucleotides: TGTGCCAGCTCACCACCTGCAGGGGGGTCCACTGAAGCTTTCTTT. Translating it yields CASSPPAGGSTEAFF.

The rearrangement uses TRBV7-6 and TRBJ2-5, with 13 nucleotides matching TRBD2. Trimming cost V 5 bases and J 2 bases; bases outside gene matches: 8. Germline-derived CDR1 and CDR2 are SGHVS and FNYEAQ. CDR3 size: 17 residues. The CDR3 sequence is CASSPGLAGVGQETQYF. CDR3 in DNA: TGTGCCAGCAGCCCCGGACTAGCGGGAGTAGGGCAAGAGACCCAGTACTTC.